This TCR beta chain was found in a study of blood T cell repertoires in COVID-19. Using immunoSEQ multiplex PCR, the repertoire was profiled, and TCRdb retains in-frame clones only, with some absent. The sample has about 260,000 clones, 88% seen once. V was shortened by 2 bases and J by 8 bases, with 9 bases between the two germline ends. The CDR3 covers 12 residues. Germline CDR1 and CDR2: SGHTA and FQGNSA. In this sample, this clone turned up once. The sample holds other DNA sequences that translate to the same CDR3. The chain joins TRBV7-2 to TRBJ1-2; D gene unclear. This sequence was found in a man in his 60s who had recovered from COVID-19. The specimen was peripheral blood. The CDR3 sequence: CASSLRGYGYTF. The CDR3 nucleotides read TGTGCCAGCAGCTTACGGGGATACGGCTACACCTTC. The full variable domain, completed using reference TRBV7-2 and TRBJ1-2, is GAGVSQSPSNKVTEKGKDVELRCDPISGHTALYWYRQSLGQGLEFLIYFQGNSAPDKSGLPSDRFSAERTGGSVSTLTIQRTQQEDSAVYLCASSLRGYGYTFGSGTRLTVV.